This T cell receptor (beta chain) is from a study of cytomegalovirus exposure and HLA in healthy donors. Study as a whole: Out of 170 million or so T cells, an earlier analysis found roughly 110 million unique TCR beta sequences in total.

The PCR used 60 Vbeta and 13 Jbeta primers. Using immunoSEQ multiplex PCR, the repertoire was profiled, and TCRdb retains in-frame clones only, with some absent. The data hold more than 85,000 clones, with around 82% observed a single time. The CDR3 length is 14 residues. The germline CDR1 and CDR2 sequences are MNHEY and SVGAGI. The junction had 3 bases not matched to a gene; V was cut back by 6 bases and J by 4 bases. This TCR derives from a woman aged 50 to 65 in good health and CMV-seropositive. V usage is TRBV6-5 and J usage is TRBJ1-5, with 10 bases that match TRBD1. The sample was PBMCs. The CDR3 is CASSEGQGNQPQHF. Here the CDR3 DNA reads TGTGCCAGCAGCGAGGGACAGGGGAATCAGCCCCAGCATTTT.